Each of the 30 T cell receptor beta chains below was sequenced from the same sample in a study of cytomegalovirus exposure and HLA in healthy donors. The PCR ran on 60 Vbeta and 13 Jbeta primers. Measured with immunoSEQ multiplex PCR; TCRdb has only the in-frame clones, and not every one. The data show about 130,000 clones, approximately 17% seen once. Sequenced: PBMCs. All receptors derive from a female donor in good health and CMV-seropositive.

This sequence joins TRBV2 and TRBJ1-1; TRBD1 matches at 8 bases. The CDR3 is 16 amino acids. The germline CDR1 and CDR2 sequences are SNHLY and FYNNEI. The junction had 9 bases not matched to a gene; V was cut back by 6 bases and J by 0 bases. CDR3 coding DNA: TGTGCCAGCAGAGGACAGGGAGCCATCATGAACACTGAAGCTTTCTTT. This translates into CASRGQGAIMNTEAFF.

The gene calls are TRBV5-1 and TRBJ1-4, with 8 bases fitting TRBD1. CDR3 size: 17 residues. V lost 3 bases to trimming and J lost 3 bases; unmatched junction nucleotides: 10. Germline V gene data show CDR1 as SGHRS and CDR2 as YFSETQ. The CDR3 nucleotides are TGCGCCAGCAGCTGGACAGGGCGAGTAACCTCTAATGAAAAACTGTTTTTT. Amino acid sequence: CASSWTGRVTSNEKLFF.

This clone was counted a few times. V and J are TRBV19 and TRBJ1-5; 8 bases are shared with TRBD1. V shed 3 bases and J 4 bases; nucleotides not matched to a gene: 5. This CDR3 spans 15 amino acids. The germline CDR1 and CDR2 sequences are LNHDA and SQIVND (reference sequence). The CDR3 DNA reads TGTGCCAGTAGTATTAGACAGGGGAATAATCAGCCCCAGCATTTT. Translation: CASSIRQGNNQPQHF.

The J gene is TRBJ1-2, the V gene TRBV6-6; D is possibly TRBD1 (5 bases). Trimming shortened V by 6 bases and J by 0 bases, and 11 bases separated the two germline ends. Per germline, CDR1 MNHNY and CDR2 SVGAGI (reference sequence). The CDR3 is made up of 14 amino acids. The CDR3 DNA is TGTGCCAGCAGGCGGGACTTAGCTAACTATGGCTACACCTTC. As protein: CASRRDLANYGYTF.

This clone has a handful of counts. The gene calls are TRBV5-1 and TRBJ2-3; 8 bases align to TRBD2. CDR3 length: 16 residues. Germline values: CDR1 SGHRS, CDR2 YFSETQ. V was clipped by 0 bases and J by 6 bases; unmatched bases: 9. The CDR3 protein is CASSLGSSGQGDTQYF. The CDR3 bases are TGCGCCAGCAGCTTGGGTTCTAGCGGGCAGGGGGATACGCAGTATTTT.

The chain combines TRBV14 with TRBJ2-3, with a tentative D call TRBD2 (7 bases). In germline, CDR1 is SGHDN, CDR2 FVKESK. CDR3 size: 16 residues. The V end was cut by 4 bases, the J end by 4 bases, with 18 bases between. The CDR3 here is CASSLRGAGDADTQYF. The CDR3 region has the DNA TGTGCCAGCAGCCTCCGGGGGGCCGGTGACGCAGATACGCAGTATTTT. Using reference TRBV14 and TRBJ2-3 for the parts outside the CDR3, the full variable domain is EAGVTQFPSHSVIEKGQTVTLRCDPISGHDNLYWYRRVMGKEIKFLLHFVKESKQDESGMPNNRFLAERTGGTYSTLKVQPAELEDSGVYFCASSLRGAGDADTQYFGPGTRLTVL.

This sequence joins TRBV5-4 and TRBJ2-5; 7 bases agree with TRBD1. Germline V gene data show CDR1 as SGHNT and CDR2 as YYREEE (reference sequence). With V trimmed by 3 bases and J by 3 bases, 8 bases remained unmatched. CDR3 length: 15 residues. CDR3 DNA: TGTGCCAGCAGCTCGCCCCGGGACAGCGAAGAGACCCAGTACTTC. It translates to CASSSPRDSEETQYF.

The CDR3 region has the DNA TGTGCCAGCAGCCCGCCCCTTTCCACTAACAATGAGCAGTTCTTC. As protein: CASSPPLSTNNEQFF. The chain couples TRBV7-9 to TRBJ2-1; unclear D gene. There are 15 residues in the CDR3. V shed 5 bases and J shed 5 bases, with 16 bases lying between them. Germline CDR1 is SEHNR and CDR2 is FQNEAQ (reference sequence).

The rearrangement links TRBV9 to TRBJ1-1; TRBD1 might be the D (6 bases). Germline loops: CDR1 SGDLS, CDR2 YYNGEE. The length of the CDR3 is 13 residues. Trimming removed 0 bases from V and 7 bases from J, with 10 bases in between. CDR3 amino acids: CASSVGRGFEAFF. The CDR3 region has the DNA TGTGCCAGCAGCGTAGGCAGGGGATTTGAAGCTTTCTTT.

The table lists this clone with a few counts. The chain is built from TRBV7-2 and TRBJ1-2; 8 bases are a match to TRBD1. CDR3 length: 13 amino acids. V lost 5 bases, J lost 5 bases, and 4 bases stayed unmatched. Germline CDR1 SGHTA, CDR2 FQGNSA. The CDR3 loop reads CASSGDRRYGYTF. The CDR3 bases are TGTGCCAGCAGCGGGGACAGGCGATATGGCTACACCTTC.

The chain has TRBV2 and TRBJ1-2, with a possible D match to TRBD1 (6 bases). Germline assignment: CDR1 SNHLY and CDR2 FYNNEI. CDR3 length equals 14 residues. V was shortened by 2 bases and J by 4 bases, with 11 bases between the two germline ends. The CDR3 nucleotides read TGTGCCAGCAGTGAAAGGGGGTGGATCTATGGCTACACCTTC. Translating it yields CASSERGWIYGYTF.

This clone was counted once. V and J are TRBV28 and TRBJ1-1; D may be TRBD1 (6 bases). V dropped 5 bases and J dropped 5 bases, with 18 bases sitting between them. The germline V gene has CDR1 MDHEN and CDR2 SYDVKM. The CDR3 has 15 residues. The CDR3 here is CASSARGGPPTEAFF. DNA of the CDR3: TGTGCCAGCAGTGCGCGCGGGGGGCCACCGACTGAAGCTTTCTTT.

This clone was recorded a few times. V usage is TRBV14 and J usage is TRBJ2-2; D not certain. Trimming cost V 2 bases and J 0 bases, with 10 bases left between them. The CDR3 has 16 amino acids. Germline CDR1 and CDR2: SGHDN and FVKESK. The CDR3 DNA reads as TGTGCCAGCAGCCAACAATGGCTCTCGAACACCGGGGAGCTGTTTTTT. It is translated as CASSQQWLSNTGELFF.

This clone has only a few counts. The genes are TRBV6-6 and TRBJ2-1, with a tentative D call TRBD1 (6 bases). This CDR3 has 13 amino acids. The germline V and J ends were trimmed by 6 bases and 4 bases, with 10 bases remaining between them. Germline V gives CDR1 MNHNY, CDR2 SVGAGI (reference sequence). CDR3 in amino acids: CASRPTGYNEQFF. The CDR3 coding sequence is TGTGCCAGCAGGCCTACAGGGTACAATGAGCAGTTCTTC.

This clone was counted a few times. This chain links TRBV29-1 with TRBJ2-5; 11 bases fit TRBD2. Trimming cost V 6 bases and J 1 base; bases outside gene matches: 7. CDR1 and CDR2 from the germline V gene are SQVTM and ANQGSEA. The CDR3 covers 15 residues. The DNA for the CDR3 is TGCAGCGTCCTACTAGCGGGAGCCTCCCAAGAGACCCAGTACTTC. This gives the protein CSVLLAGASQETQYF.

The chain is built from TRBV9 and TRBJ2-3; D remains unclear. The CDR3 is 14 residues long. Trimming shortened V by 0 bases and J by 2 bases, and 7 bases separated the two germline ends. Germline V CDR1 and CDR2: SGDLS, YYNGEE. CDR3 sequence (DNA): TGTGCCAGCAGCGTAGATGCGCACACAGATACGCAGTATTTT. Translated: CASSVDAHTDTQYF.

This rearrangement joins TRBV4-1 to TRBJ1-1; tentative D call: TRBD1 (5 bases). The V end was cut by 4 bases, the J end by 3 bases, with 15 bases between. The CDR3 is 15 amino acids. From germline, CDR1 is MGHRA and CDR2 YSYEKL. CDR3 sequence: CASSRTMAGDTEAFF. The CDR3, as DNA: TGCGCCAGCAGCCGTACCATGGCGGGGGACACTGAAGCTTTCTTT.

This clone was seen a handful of times. The chain combines TRBV5-6 with TRBJ1-3, with a weak D call TRBD1 (6 bases). V was trimmed by 2 bases and J by 0 bases, leaving 15 bases between them. The CDR3 runs to 17 residues. CDR1 and CDR2 from the germline V gene are SGHDT and YYEEEE. This chain's CDR3 is CASSFLGGHRSGNTIYF. CDR3 in DNA: TGTGCCAGCAGCTTTCTCGGGGGGCACCGCTCTGGAAACACCATATATTTT.

J is TRBJ2-3 and V is TRBV27, with 7 nucleotides matching TRBD1. The CDR3 extends over 14 amino acids. Germline CDR1 and CDR2: MNHEY and SMNVEV (reference sequence). After removal of 7 bases from V and 1 base from J, the junction contained 5 bases not matched to a gene. CDR3 coding DNA: TGTGCCAGCATAAGACAGGGCGGCACAGATACGCAGTATTTT. It is translated as CASIRQGGTDTQYF.

This clone has just a few counts. The CDR3 region is CASSLLPQEGQETQYF. The CDR3 coding sequence is TGCGCCAGCAGCCTTCTTCCCCAAGAGGGTCAAGAGACCCAGTACTTC. V usage is TRBV4-1 and J usage is TRBJ2-5; TRBD2 is a possible D gene (5 bases). The CDR3 has 16 amino acids. Looked up from germline, CDR1 is MGHRA and CDR2 is YSYEKL. Trimming stripped 4 bases from V and 2 bases from J, with 17 bases between.

This clone was detected only a few times. V usage is TRBV4-2 and J usage is TRBJ2-7, with D possibly being TRBD2 (6 bases). With 0 bases removed from V and 3 bases from J, the gap between germline ends came to 15 bases. The CDR3 totals 16 residues. Germline lookup yields CDR1 LGHNA and CDR2 YNFKEQ. The CDR3 nucleotides read TGTGCCAGCAGCCAAGAAGGGACTTCACAACTCTACGAGCAGTACTTC. It translates to CASSQEGTSQLYEQYF.

This clone came up a few times. The rearrangement joins TRBV18 to TRBJ2-1, with D unresolved. V was cut by 0 bases and J by 12 bases, with 21 bases left in between. CDR3 size: 16 residues. CDR1 and CDR2 from the germline V gene are KGHSH and LQKENI. The CDR3 DNA reads TGTGCCAGCTCACCACCTAAGACAAGTACAATGAGTTTGCAGTTCTTC. Its translation is CASSPPKTSTMSLQFF.

In its sample, this clone was seen a few times. This chain connects TRBV28 to TRBJ1-5; no definite D call. The CDR3 is 12 residues long. The V gene's germline CDR1 is MDHEN and CDR2 SYDVKM. V was pared by 7 bases and J by 6 bases, with 10 bases between. The CDR3 coding sequence is TGTGCCAGCACCCTCAGATTTCAGCCCCAGCATTTT. This encodes CASTLRFQPQHF.

This clone occurred a few times. The chain employs TRBV19 and TRBJ1-5, with D hard to call. The CDR3 loop spans 12 amino acids. From germline, CDR1 is LNHDA and CDR2 SQIVND (reference sequence). CDR3 residues: CASSVTNQPQHF. CDR3 nucleotides: TGTGCTAGTTCAGTCACCAATCAGCCCCAGCATTTT.

The chain recombines TRBV7-9 with TRBJ1-5; 8 bases are a match to TRBD1. With V trimmed by 5 bases and J by 2 bases, 8 bases remained unmatched. The CDR3 consists of 16 residues. Germline lookup yields CDR1 SEHNR and CDR2 FQNEAQ (reference sequence). The DNA for the CDR3 is TGTGCCAGCAGCAAAAACAGGGGGTTCGGCAATCAGCCCCAGCATTTT. Its translation: CASSKNRGFGNQPQHF.

The rearrangement links TRBV5-4 to TRBJ2-5; 10 bases align to TRBD1. This CDR3 has 16 residues. V dropped 4 bases and J dropped 7; count of bases not matched to a gene: 13. In germline, CDR1 is SGHNT, CDR2 YYREEE (reference sequence). For the CDR3, the DNA is TGTGCCAGCAGCGCTGCCGGGACAGGGGTCCGGGGGACCCAGTACTTC. Translation gives CASSAAGTGVRGTQYF.

This clone was observed a handful of times. The CDR3 DNA reads TGTGCCAGCCCCACTAGCGGCTCCTACAATGAGCAGTTCTTC. This gives the protein CASPTSGSYNEQFF. V is TRBV2 and J is TRBJ2-1; 8 nucleotides match TRBD2. Germline CDR1 SNHLY, CDR2 FYNNEI. The length of the CDR3 is 14 residues. With 8 bases clipped from V and 0 bases from J, the junction kept 3 bases outside the gene matches.

The chain links TRBV6-1 to TRBJ2-5; TRBD2 aligns across 13 bases. Per germline, CDR1 MNHNS and CDR2 SASEGT. Trimming removed 4 bases from V and 5 bases from J; junction bases left unmatched: 13. CDR3 length: 18 amino acids. The CDR3 bases are TGTGCCAGCAGTGCCACTAGCGGGGGGGCCTTTGGGTTGGAGACCCAGTACTTC. Translation gives CASSATSGGAFGLETQYF.

The V call is TRBV4-3, the J call TRBJ2-7, with TRBD1 matching 7 bases. The germline gives CDR1 LGHNA, CDR2 YSLEER. CDR3 size: 16 residues. Trimming took 1 base from V and 4 from J; bases not matched to a gene: 10. The CDR3 loop reads CASSQAQGGPVYEQYF. In nucleotides, the CDR3 is TGCGCCAGCAGCCAAGCACAAGGGGGCCCCGTTTACGAGCAGTACTTC.

This chain uses TRBV5-1 with TRBJ1-4, with TRBD1 matching 9 bases. The CDR3 is 14 residues long. Germline lookup yields CDR1 SGHRS and CDR2 YFSETQ. After removal of 2 bases from V and 7 bases from J, the junction contained 3 bases not matched to a gene. CDR3 residues: CASSLQGAGEKLFF. The CDR3 bases are TGCGCCAGCAGCTTACAGGGGGCAGGTGAAAAACTGTTTTTT.